This T cell receptor (beta chain) was documented in a study of T cells in Graves' hyperthyroidism and ophthalmopathy. RNA transcripts gave rise to amplified TCR beta CDR3 regions. The HTBI primer set served for first-round RT-PCR of the TCR CDR3. One entry per CDR3 protein, called by TCRdb with MiXCR from the multiplex PCR reads. The sample contains hundreds of thousands of distinct CDR3 sequences, over 12% of which appear only once. The diagnostic basis comprised clinical symptoms, serum thyroxine and TRAb, thyroid ultrasound and orbital computed tomography. This clonotype was found a few times. With a much larger clone just one base away, this may be a read error. Germline CDR1 and CDR2: SGHRS and YFSETQ. The CDR3 runs 14 residues.

Sequencing was done on a sample of blood. The rearrangement links TRBV5-1 to TRBJ2-3; 8 bases fit TRBD1. The TCR was taken from a woman aged 55-69 years with Graves' ophthalmopathy. CDR3 amino acids: CASSVDRVTGTQYF. CDR3 DNA sequence: TGCGCCAGCAGCGTGGACAGGGTCACAGGTACGCAGTATTTT.